What follows describes a single T cell receptor beta chain. The data were taken from a study of blood T cell repertoires in COVID-19. The overall study: COVID-19 samples from acute and convalescent phases originated in the United States, Italy and Spain. In each case, the material was cDNA or gDNA derived from T cells, B-cell-depleted T cells, or PBMCs.

Authors' processing steps: Amplifying reference gene primers gave estimates of nucleated cell counts. The method was immunoSEQ multiplex PCR; TCRdb's version includes in-frame clones alone and lacks a portion of them. The DNA gave D and trimming, while V, J and clone size come from that table. The data hold hundreds of thousands of clones, with 75% to 90% observed a single time. Trimming took 5 bases from V and 0 from J; bases not matched to a gene: 1. The CDR3 is 15 amino acids. Looked up from germline, CDR1 is SNHLY and CDR2 is FYNNEI. The V call is TRBV2, the J call TRBJ2-3; 11 nucleotides agree with TRBD2. Input material: peripheral blood. The clonotype was recovered from a woman in her twenties or thirties with active or convalescent COVID-19. Written as DNA, the CDR3 is TGTGCCAGCAGTAGGACTAGCGGGAGCACAGATACGCAGTATTTT. It yields the protein CASSRTSGSTDTQYF.